This record covers a single T cell receptor (beta chain). This CDR3 region has 14 residues. The germline V gene encodes CDR1 SGHDT and CDR2 YYEEEE. V was clipped by 1 base and J by 4 bases, with 11 bases between them. Sequencing was performed with immunoSEQ multiplex PCR; in TCRdb, only in-frame clones are kept and a portion is missing. The sample yields some 76,000 clones, under 99% seen once. This entry is derived from a study of technical replicates of blood from a handful of donors. The genes are TRBV5-6 and TRBJ2-5, with D perhaps matching TRBD1 (5 bases). The sequence derives from a human donor in good health. Sequencing was carried out using T cells isolated from PBMCs. Here the CDR3 reads CASSLLWGRETQYF. Here the CDR3 DNA reads TGTGCCAGCAGCTTGTTGTGGGGCCGAGAGACCCAGTACTTC.